This T cell receptor beta chain was identified in a study of blood T cell repertoires in COVID-19. Study-level information: Samples of COVID-19 (acute and convalescent) were obtained from the United States, Italy and Spain. Nucleic acid was either cDNA or gDNA, and it came from T cells, B-cell-depleted T cells, or PBMCs.

Enrollment of patients from Seattle took place during active infection, with longitudinal follow-up. CDR1 SGHNT and CDR2 YYREEE come from the germline V gene (reference sequence). CDR3 length equals 16 residues. Germline trimming cut 4 bases from V and 6 bases from J; bases unmatched to any gene: 13. This table comes from immunoSEQ multiplex PCR, and its TCRdb copy is limited to in-frame clones, with some not included. Of about 71,000 clones listed, roughly four fifths are singletons. This clone showed up just once. Sequenced material: peripheral blood. The chain uses TRBV5-4 and TRBJ2-3; 8 nucleotides match TRBD2. This clonotype was obtained from a man aged 25 to 40 with COVID-19, enrolled during active disease. This CDR3 reads CASSDREGLGVDTQYF. In DNA form, the CDR3 reads TGTGCCAGCAGCGACCGGGAGGGCCTTGGTGTGGATACGCAGTATTTT.